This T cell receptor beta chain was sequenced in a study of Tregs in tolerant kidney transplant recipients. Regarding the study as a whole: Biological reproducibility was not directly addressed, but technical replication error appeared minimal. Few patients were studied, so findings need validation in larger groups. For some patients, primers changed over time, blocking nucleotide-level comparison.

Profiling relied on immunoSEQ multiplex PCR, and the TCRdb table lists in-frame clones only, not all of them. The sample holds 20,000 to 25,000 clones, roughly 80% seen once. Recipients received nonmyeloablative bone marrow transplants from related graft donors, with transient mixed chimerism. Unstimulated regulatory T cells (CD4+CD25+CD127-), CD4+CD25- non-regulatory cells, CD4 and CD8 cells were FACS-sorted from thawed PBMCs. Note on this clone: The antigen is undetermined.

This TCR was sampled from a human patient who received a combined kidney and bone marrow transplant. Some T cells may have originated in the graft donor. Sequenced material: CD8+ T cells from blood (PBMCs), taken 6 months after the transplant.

In DNA, the CDR3 is TGTGCCAGTAGTATAGGATGGCCACGATCATATGGCTACACCTTC. It yields the protein CASSIGWPRSYGYTF. The V gene is TRBV19, the J gene TRBJ1-2; D uncertain. CDR1 LNHDA and CDR2 SQIVND come from the germline V gene (reference sequence). CDR3 length: 15 residues. V was shortened by 1 base and J by 5 bases, with 14 bases between the two germline ends.